The clone carrying this T cell receptor (beta chain) came up once. Method: immunoSEQ multiplex PCR; TCRdb's copy keeps in-frame clones and lacks some. The sample includes 200,000 to 300,000 clones, approximately 86% of them seen just once. Individuals aged 18 to 89 years were recruited from approximately 24 US areas. Cohort allocation depended upon clinical history that participants reported. With 2 bases removed from V and 0 bases from J, the gap between germline ends came to 8 bases. The CDR3 extends over 14 amino acids. The germline V gene has CDR1 SGHNT and CDR2 YYREEE (reference sequence). The sample belongs to a study of blood T cell repertoires in COVID-19. Background on the study: Some COVID-19 samples were acute and others convalescent; all came from the United States, Italy and Spain. PBMCs, B-cell-depleted T cells, or T cells provided the cDNA or gDNA that made up the material.

The sequence came from a woman aged 18-30 years who had recovered from COVID-19. Material: PBMCs or T cells enriched from blood (not recorded which). The chain couples TRBV5-4 to TRBJ2-5; possibly TRBD2 for D (6 bases). DNA for the CDR3: TGTGCCAGCAGCTTACCGGGAGACCAAGAGACCCAGTACTTC. This sequence encodes CASSLPGDQETQYF.